This entry lists 13 T cell receptor beta chains sequenced from one sample in a study of cytomegalovirus exposure and HLA in healthy donors. Use of 60 Vbeta and 13 Jbeta primers characterized the PCR. Measured with immunoSEQ multiplex PCR; TCRdb has only the in-frame clones, and not every one. This table lists approximately 60,000 clones. Sequencing was carried out using PBMCs. The receptor source for this set is a man younger than 40 in good health and CMV-seropositive.

The chain recombines TRBV4-1 with TRBJ2-3, with D perhaps TRBD2 (5 bases). The CDR3 totals 17 residues. The ends were cut back, 4 bases at V and 4 bases at J, with 21 bases in the middle. Germline CDR1 is MGHRA and CDR2 is YSYEKL. CDR3 nucleotides: TGCGCCAGCAGCCCTGGGAGCCTAGTGGGATCAGCAGATACGCAGTATTTT. Amino acid sequence: CASSPGSLVGSADTQYF.

The chain combines TRBV6-6 with TRBJ2-5, with D uncertain. The CDR3 has 11 residues. The germline V and J ends were trimmed by 7 bases and 5 bases, with 8 bases remaining between them. Germline loops: CDR1 MNHNY, CDR2 SVGAGI (reference sequence). The CDR3 nucleotides are TGTGCCAGCAATCTCGGGGAGACCCAGTACTTC. It yields the protein CASNLGETQYF.

The chain employs TRBV6-5 and TRBJ2-1; no clear D. This CDR3 contains 14 residues. Trimming took off 1 base at V and 0 bases at J, with 4 bases between the two ends. Germline V gene data show CDR1 as MNHEY and CDR2 as SVGAGI. The DNA for the CDR3 is TGTGCCAGCAGTTACTTGAGCTCCTACAATGAGCAGTTCTTC. The encoded protein is CASSYLSSYNEQFF.

V is TRBV7-9 and J is TRBJ2-5; no clear D. The CDR3 loop spans 10 amino acids. Germline V gene lookup returns CDR1 SEHNR and CDR2 FQNEAQ (reference sequence). V was clipped by 8 bases and J by 5 bases, with 6 bases between them. The CDR3 sequence is CASSSETQYF. DNA for the CDR3: TGTGCCAGCTCGTCCGAGACCCAGTACTTC.

V usage is TRBV10-2 and J usage is TRBJ1-1, with D possibly TRBD1 on 5 matching bases. Germline-derived CDR1 and CDR2 are WSHSY and SAAADI. Trimming left V 1 base short and J 5 bases short, with 8 bases between. This CDR3 is built from 13 residues. The CDR3 reads CASSEWRGTEAFF. CDR3 sequence (DNA): TGCGCCAGCAGTGAGTGGAGGGGAACTGAAGCTTTCTTT.

The chain recombines TRBV29-1 with TRBJ1-2; 7 bases are shared with TRBD1. V lost 6 bases to trimming and J lost 6 bases; unmatched junction nucleotides: 7. CDR1 is SQVTM, CDR2 ANQGSEA, per germline. The CDR3 is 12 residues long. The CDR3 is CSVAGQRDGYTF. The CDR3 coding sequence is TGCAGCGTCGCGGGACAGCGCGATGGCTACACCTTC.

J is TRBJ2-2 and V is TRBV7-6; D is possibly TRBD1 (5 bases). The germline CDR1 and CDR2 sequences are SGHVS and FNYEAQ. CDR3 size: 15 residues. V was cut by 1 base and J by 4 bases, with 10 bases left in between. The CDR3 DNA reads TGTGCCAGCAGCTTAGACCGAACAGGCACCGGGGAGCTGTTTTTT. This translates into CASSLDRTGTGELFF. The variable domain in full, completed from reference TRBV7-6 and TRBJ2-2, reads GAGVSQSPRYKVTKRGQDVALRCDPISGHVSLYWYRQALGQGPEFLTYFNYEAQQDKSGLPNDRFSAERPEGSISTLTIQRTEQRDSAMYRCASSLDRTGTGELFFGEGSRLTVL.

The CDR3 DNA follows: TGTGCCAGCAGCCAGAAAACCGGGACTAGCGGGCATGAGCAGTTCTTC. It specifies CASSQKTGTSGHEQFF. The rearrangement joins TRBV21-1 to TRBJ2-1; the table's D call TRBD2 went unverified against the DNA. TRBV21-1 is assigned pseudogene status. The CDR3 length is 16 residues.

CDR3 in amino acids: CASSRTSGGQETQYF. DNA of the CDR3: TGCGCCAGCAGCCGGACTAGCGGGGGACAAGAGACCCAGTACTTC. The chain recombines TRBV5-1 with TRBJ2-5; 13 nucleotides agree with TRBD2. Looked up from germline, CDR1 is SGHRS and CDR2 is YFSETQ. V was pared by 4 bases and J by 2 bases, with 2 bases of the junction left unmatched. This CDR3 spans 15 amino acids. Looking up the rest from reference TRBV5-1 and TRBJ2-5 gives the full variable domain: KAGVTQTPRYLIKTRGQQVTLSCSPISGHRSVSWYQQTPGQGLQFLFEYFSETQRNKGNFPGRFSGRQFSNSRSEMNVSTLELGDSALYLCASSRTSGGQETQYFGPGTRLLVL.

CDR3 nucleotides: TGTGCCAGTAGTATGTCGGCAGGGAAGACTAATGAAAAACTGTTTTTT. It specifies CASSMSAGKTNEKLFF. The genes are TRBV19 and TRBJ1-4; D might be TRBD1 (5 bases). The ends were cut back, 3 bases at V and 2 bases at J, with 13 bases in the middle. Per germline, CDR1 LNHDA and CDR2 SQIVND (reference sequence). This CDR3 has 16 residues.

The chain carries TRBV9 and TRBJ2-3; the match to TRBD1 covers 8 bases. Germline lookup yields CDR1 SGDLS and CDR2 YYNGEE. There are 17 residues in the CDR3. Germline trimming cut 4 bases from V and 1 base from J; bases unmatched to any gene: 11. This CDR3 reads CASSFPSGTGRTDTQYF. The CDR3 DNA follows: TGTGCCAGCAGCTTTCCTAGTGGGACAGGACGCACAGATACGCAGTATTTT. Looking up the rest from reference TRBV9 and TRBJ2-3 gives the full variable domain: DSGVTQTPKHLITATGQRVTLRCSPRSGDLSVYWYQQSLDQGLQFLIQYYNGEERAKGNILERFSAQQFPDLHSELNLSSLELGDSALYFCASSFPSGTGRTDTQYFGPGTRLTVL.

This rearrangement joins TRBV6-5 to TRBJ1-2; weak D call: TRBD1 (6 bases). The V gene's germline CDR1 is MNHEY and CDR2 SVGAGI. The V and J ends lost 6 bases and 5 bases respectively, with 10 bases between them. The CDR3 extends over 12 amino acids. The DNA for the CDR3 is TGTGCCAGCAGCGTGGACAGTTATGGCTACACCTTC. Its translation is CASSVDSYGYTF.

The chain links TRBV9 to TRBJ2-5, with D perhaps matching TRBD2 (6 bases). This CDR3 region has 13 residues. Germline V gene sequence: CDR1 SGDLS, CDR2 YYNGEE. Trimming took off 0 bases at V and 4 bases at J, with 7 bases between the two ends. The CDR3 nucleotides read TGTGCCAGCAGCGTAGACGGGAGAGAGACCCAGTACTTC. Its protein product is CASSVDGRETQYF. The whole variable domain, remainder taken from reference TRBV9 and TRBJ2-5, is DSGVTQTPKHLITATGQRVTLRCSPRSGDLSVYWYQQSLDQGLQFLIQYYNGEERAKGNILERFSAQQFPDLHSELNLSSLELGDSALYFCASSVDGRETQYFGPGTRLLVL.